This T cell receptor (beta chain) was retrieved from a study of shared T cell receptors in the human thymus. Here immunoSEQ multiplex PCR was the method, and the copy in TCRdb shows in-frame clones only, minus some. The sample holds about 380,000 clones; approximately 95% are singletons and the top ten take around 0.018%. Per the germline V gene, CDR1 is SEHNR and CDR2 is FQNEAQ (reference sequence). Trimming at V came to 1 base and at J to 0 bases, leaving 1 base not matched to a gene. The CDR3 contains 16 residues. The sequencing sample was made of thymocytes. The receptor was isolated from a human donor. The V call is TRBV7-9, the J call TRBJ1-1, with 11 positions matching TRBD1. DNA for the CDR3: TGTGCCAGCAGCTTAGTGGGACAGGGGGTGAACACTGAAGCTTTCTTT. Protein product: CASSLVGQGVNTEAFF.